The rows below give T cell receptor beta chains drawn from one sample of a study of cytomegalovirus exposure and HLA in healthy donors. Some clones are missing from TCRdb's copy, which holds only in-frame ones; the method was immunoSEQ multiplex PCR. The sample has more than 250,000 clones; roughly 87% are singletons. The specimen sequenced was PBMCs. These receptors were collected from a woman under 40 in good health and CMV-seropositive. CDR3s include the opening cysteine and the closing phenylalanine or tryptophan. A D gene is named only where the DNA matches it firmly. Expanded clones get a size class; other rows say once, few or many, or leave the size out.

D gene: TRBD2
J gene: TRBJ2-7
CDR3 length: 14
clone size: .
V gene: TRBV7-2
CDR3 protein: CASSLAGGPEEQYF
CDR3 DNA: TGTGCCAGCAGCCTAGCGGGAGGGCCTGAAGAGCAGTACTTC

D gene: .
J gene: TRBJ1-5
CDR3 length: 12
clone size: few
V gene: TRBV7-8
CDR3 protein: CASSPGGQPQHF
CDR3 DNA: TGTGCCAGCAGCCCGGGTGGTCAGCCCCAGCATTTT

D gene: .
J gene: TRBJ2-2
CDR3 length: 14
clone size: .
V gene: TRBV7-2
CDR3 protein: CASRSGRETGELFF
CDR3 DNA: TGTGCCAGCAGGTCGGGGCGAGAAACCGGGGAGCTGTTTTTT

D gene: TRBD1
J gene: TRBJ2-7
CDR3 length: 14
clone size: once
V gene: TRBV13
CDR3 protein: CASSPRDRRYEQYF
CDR3 DNA: TGTGCCAGCAGCCCCCGGGACAGAAGATACGAGCAGTACTTC

D gene: .
J gene: TRBJ1-1
CDR3 length: 11
clone size: .
V gene: TRBV2
CDR3 protein: CASSDRGKAFF
CDR3 DNA: TGTGCCAGCAGTGACAGAGGGAAAGCTTTCTTT

D gene: .
J gene: TRBJ1-6
CDR3 length: 15
clone size: .
V gene: TRBV5-1
CDR3 protein: CASSPLRVYNSPLHF
CDR3 DNA: TGCGCCAGCAGCCCGCTCCGGGTGTATAATTCACCCCTCCACTTT

D gene: .
J gene: TRBJ1-6
CDR3 length: 13
clone size: few
V gene: TRBV4-1
CDR3 protein: CASSQLPVAPLHF
CDR3 DNA: TGCGCCAGCAGCCAACTTCCAGTGGCACCCCTCCACTTT

D gene: TRBD2
J gene: TRBJ2-3
CDR3 length: 16
clone size: once
V gene: TRBV6-5
CDR3 protein: CASSYGAGASTDTQYF
CDR3 DNA: TGTGCCAGCAGTTACGGAGCGGGGGCCAGCACAGATACGCAGTATTTT

D gene: .
J gene: TRBJ2-1
CDR3 length: 12
clone size: .
V gene: TRBV9
CDR3 protein: CASSVVPNEQFF
CDR3 DNA: TGTGCCAGCAGCGTAGTCCCCAATGAGCAGTTCTTC

D gene: TRBD2
J gene: TRBJ2-1
CDR3 length: 14
clone size: .
V gene: TRBV9
CDR3 protein: CASSGLATSNEQFF
CDR3 DNA: TGTGCCAGCAGCGGACTAGCCACGAGCAATGAGCAGTTCTTC

D gene: .
J gene: TRBJ1-3
CDR3 length: 14
clone size: .
V gene: TRBV5-6
CDR3 protein: CASRKGGSGNTIYF
CDR3 DNA: TGTGCCAGCAGGAAAGGGGGCTCTGGAAACACCATATATTTT

D gene: TRBD2
J gene: TRBJ2-7
CDR3 length: 15
clone size: .
V gene: TRBV27
CDR3 protein: CASSSRLAGAIEQYF
CDR3 DNA: TGTGCCAGCAGTTCGAGACTAGCGGGAGCAATCGAGCAGTACTTC

D gene: TRBD1
J gene: TRBJ2-1
CDR3 length: 15
clone size: .
V gene: TRBV19
CDR3 protein: CASESRDRAIDEQFF
CDR3 DNA: TGTGCCAGCGAGTCCCGGGACAGGGCAATTGATGAGCAGTTCTTC

D gene: TRBD1
J gene: TRBJ1-6
CDR3 length: 16
clone size: once
V gene: TRBV11-2
CDR3 protein: CASSLAGQLYNSPLHF
CDR3 DNA: TGTGCCAGCAGCTTGGCGGGACAGCTCTATAATTCACCCCTCCACTTT

D gene: .
J gene: TRBJ2-3
CDR3 length: 14
clone size: .
V gene: TRBV29-1
CDR3 protein: CSVGRHQGSDTQYF
CDR3 DNA: TGCAGCGTTGGCAGACATCAAGGTTCAGATACGCAGTATTTT

D gene: .
J gene: TRBJ1-5
CDR3 length: 12
clone size: .
V gene: TRBV7-2
CDR3 protein: CASSQDHQPQHF
CDR3 DNA: TGTGCCAGCAGCCAGGACCATCAGCCCCAGCATTTT

D gene: .
J gene: TRBJ2-1
CDR3 length: 13
clone size: .
V gene: TRBV6-1
CDR3 protein: CASSETGTNEQFF
CDR3 DNA: TGTGCCAGCAGTGAAACAGGGACCAATGAGCAGTTCTTC

D gene: TRBD1
J gene: TRBJ2-7
CDR3 length: 13
clone size: .
V gene: TRBV5-1
CDR3 protein: CASSWDRGYEQYF
CDR3 DNA: TGCGCCAGCAGCTGGGACAGGGGCTACGAGCAGTACTTC

D gene: .
J gene: TRBJ2-2
CDR3 length: 13
clone size: .
V gene: TRBV14
CDR3 protein: CASAPAGTGELFF
CDR3 DNA: TGTGCCAGCGCCCCAGCTGGAACCGGGGAGCTGTTTTTT

D gene: TRBD2
J gene: TRBJ2-4
CDR3 length: 16
clone size: .
V gene: TRBV5-1
CDR3 protein: CASSPSGRAGGNIQYF
CDR3 DNA: TGCGCCAGCAGCCCTAGCGGGAGGGCCGGTGGAAACATTCAGTACTTC

D gene: .
J gene: TRBJ1-3
CDR3 length: 14
clone size: .
V gene: TRBV19
CDR3 protein: CASKAVISGNTIYF
CDR3 DNA: TGTGCCAGTAAGGCTGTAATCTCTGGAAACACCATATATTTT

D gene: TRBD1
J gene: TRBJ1-1
CDR3 length: 18
clone size: .
V gene: TRBV4-1
CDR3 protein: CASSQDAGTVGSYTEAFF
CDR3 DNA: TGCGCCAGCAGCCAAGATGCTGGGACAGTTGGGTCATACACTGAAGCTTTCTTT

D gene: TRBD2
J gene: TRBJ2-7
CDR3 length: 14
clone size: .
V gene: TRBV29-1
CDR3 protein: CSVAPSGGRYEQYF
CDR3 DNA: TGCAGCGTGGCCCCTAGCGGGGGCCGCTACGAGCAGTACTTC

D gene: TRBD1
J gene: TRBJ2-7
CDR3 length: 15
clone size: .
V gene: TRBV19
CDR3 protein: CASSAASGTAYEQYF
CDR3 DNA: TGTGCCAGTAGTGCCGCTTCCGGGACAGCTTACGAGCAGTACTTC

D gene: TRBD2
J gene: TRBJ2-3
CDR3 length: 16
clone size: .
V gene: TRBV7-2
CDR3 protein: CASSLGTSGNTDTQYF
CDR3 DNA: TGTGCCAGCAGCTTAGGGACTAGCGGAAACACAGATACGCAGTATTTT

D gene: TRBD1
J gene: TRBJ2-7
CDR3 length: 13
clone size: .
V gene: TRBV6-6
CDR3 protein: CASRTGSNYEQYF
CDR3 DNA: TGTGCCAGCAGGACAGGGAGCAACTACGAGCAGTACTTC

D gene: TRBD1
J gene: TRBJ2-7
CDR3 length: 13
clone size: few
V gene: TRBV2
CDR3 protein: CASSWTGDYEQYF
CDR3 DNA: TGTGCCAGCAGCTGGACAGGGGACTACGAGCAGTACTTC

D gene: TRBD2
J gene: TRBJ2-1
CDR3 length: 15
clone size: once
V gene: TRBV29-1
CDR3 protein: CSVPATSGSYNEQFF
CDR3 DNA: TGCAGCGTTCCCGCGACTAGCGGGAGTTACAATGAGCAGTTCTTC

D gene: .
J gene: TRBJ1-1
CDR3 length: 11
clone size: once
V gene: TRBV20-1
CDR3 protein: CRGEGGTEAFF
CDR3 DNA: TGCAGGGGGGAGGGGGGCACTGAAGCTTTCTTT

D gene: .
J gene: TRBJ2-3
CDR3 length: 14
clone size: .
V gene: TRBV18
CDR3 protein: CASSVLEGTDTQYF
CDR3 DNA: TGTGCCAGCTCAGTACTAGAAGGGACAGATACGCAGTATTTT

D gene: .
J gene: TRBJ2-7
CDR3 length: 15
clone size: .
V gene: TRBV2
CDR3 protein: CASSENRSYLYEQYF
CDR3 DNA: TGTGCCAGCAGTGAGAATCGATCGTACCTCTACGAGCAGTACTTC

D gene: TRBD2
J gene: TRBJ2-2
CDR3 length: 15
clone size: .
V gene: TRBV2
CDR3 protein: CASKNSGSSNGELFF
CDR3 DNA: TGTGCCAGCAAAAATAGCGGGAGCAGTAACGGGGAGCTGTTTTTT

D gene: TRBD1
J gene: TRBJ1-4
CDR3 length: 17
clone size: .
V gene: TRBV9
CDR3 protein: CASSVRDRTATNEKLFF
CDR3 DNA: TGTGCCAGCAGCGTTAGGGACAGGACTGCAACTAATGAAAAACTGTTTTTT

D gene: .
J gene: TRBJ2-2
CDR3 length: 15
clone size: .
V gene: TRBV4-3
CDR3 protein: CASSQDSPVGGELFF
CDR3 DNA: TGCGCCAGCAGCCAAGATTCACCAGTAGGCGGGGAGCTGTTTTTT

D gene: .
J gene: TRBJ1-2
CDR3 length: 11
clone size: once
V gene: TRBV5-1
CDR3 protein: CASSLGVGYTF
CDR3 DNA: TGCGCCAGCAGCTTGGGGGTTGGCTACACCTTC

D gene: .
J gene: TRBJ1-5
CDR3 length: 15
clone size: .
V gene: TRBV6-5
CDR3 protein: CASRESRDRNQPQHF
CDR3 DNA: TGTGCCAGCAGAGAGAGCCGGGACCGCAATCAGCCCCAGCATTTT

D gene: .
J gene: TRBJ1-1
CDR3 length: 12
clone size: .
V gene: TRBV28
CDR3 protein: CASTQVNTEAFF
CDR3 DNA: TGTGCCAGCACCCAGGTGAACACTGAAGCTTTCTTT

D gene: .
J gene: TRBJ2-2
CDR3 length: 14
clone size: .
V gene: TRBV6-5
CDR3 protein: CATGVGLPRGELFF
CDR3 DNA: TGTGCCACTGGTGTGGGACTGCCGAGGGGGGAGCTGTTTTTT

D gene: TRBD1
J gene: TRBJ2-1
CDR3 length: 15
clone size: .
V gene: TRBV7-9
CDR3 protein: CASSPPGTAYNEQFF
CDR3 DNA: TGTGCCAGCAGCCCGCCCGGGACAGCATACAATGAGCAGTTCTTC

D gene: TRBD1
J gene: TRBJ2-3
CDR3 length: 14
clone size: .
V gene: TRBV27
CDR3 protein: CASRWDSYTDTQYF
CDR3 DNA: TGTGCCAGCAGATGGGACAGCTACACAGATACGCAGTATTTT

D gene: TRBD1
J gene: TRBJ1-5
CDR3 length: 17
clone size: once
V gene: TRBV28
CDR3 protein: CASSLFRGGAGNQPQHF
CDR3 DNA: TGTGCCAGCAGTTTATTCAGGGGGGGCGCGGGCAATCAGCCCCAGCATTTT

D gene: TRBD2
J gene: TRBJ2-1
CDR3 length: 15
clone size: .
V gene: TRBV4-1
CDR3 protein: CASSQILAEGNEQFF
CDR3 DNA: TGCGCCAGCAGCCAGATACTAGCGGAGGGGAATGAGCAGTTCTTC

D gene: .
J gene: TRBJ2-3
CDR3 length: 15
clone size: .
V gene: TRBV27
CDR3 protein: CASSSIDSSKDTQYF
CDR3 DNA: TGTGCCAGCAGTTCAATCGACAGTTCAAAGGATACGCAGTATTTT

D gene: .
J gene: TRBJ2-2
CDR3 length: 14
clone size: .
V gene: TRBV7-2
CDR3 protein: CASSSRHRTGELFF
CDR3 DNA: TGTGCCAGCAGCTCTCGGCACAGGACCGGGGAGCTGTTTTTT

D gene: TRBD1
J gene: TRBJ1-2
CDR3 length: 15
clone size: .
V gene: TRBV29-1
CDR3 protein: CSSSSRDRVDYGYTF
CDR3 DNA: TGCAGCTCCTCCTCCCGGGACAGGGTGGACTATGGCTACACCTTC

D gene: TRBD1
J gene: TRBJ1-6
CDR3 length: 14
clone size: .
V gene: TRBV6-1
CDR3 protein: CASSTRQGNSPLHF
CDR3 DNA: TGTGCCAGCAGTACGAGACAGGGTAATTCGCCCCTCCACTTT

D gene: .
J gene: TRBJ1-2
CDR3 length: 12
clone size: few
V gene: TRBV5-6
CDR3 protein: CASSLASYGYTF
CDR3 DNA: TGTGCCAGCAGCTTGGCTAGCTATGGCTACACCTTC

D gene: .
J gene: TRBJ1-5
CDR3 length: 12
clone size: .
V gene: TRBV28
CDR3 protein: CASSSTYQPQHF
CDR3 DNA: TGTGCCAGCAGTTCAACATATCAGCCCCAGCATTTT

D gene: .
J gene: TRBJ1-1
CDR3 length: 14
clone size: once
V gene: TRBV11-2
CDR3 protein: CASSSMGVGTEAFF
CDR3 DNA: TGTGCCAGCAGCTCTATGGGGGTGGGCACTGAAGCTTTCTTT

D gene: .
J gene: TRBJ1-1
CDR3 length: 12
clone size: .
V gene: TRBV7-2
CDR3 protein: CASSLLYTEAFF
CDR3 DNA: TGTGCCAGCAGCTTACTATACACTGAAGCTTTCTTT

D gene: TRBD2
J gene: TRBJ2-5
CDR3 length: 16
clone size: few
V gene: TRBV11-2
CDR3 protein: CASSSILAGGQETQYF
CDR3 DNA: TGTGCCAGCAGCTCGATCTTAGCGGGGGGGCAAGAGACCCAGTACTTC

D gene: .
J gene: TRBJ1-2
CDR3 length: 16
clone size: .
V gene: TRBV28
CDR3 protein: CASTYAVRGDNYGYTF
CDR3 DNA: TGTGCCAGCACCTACGCGGTGCGGGGGGATAACTATGGCTACACCTTC

D gene: TRBD1
J gene: TRBJ2-2
CDR3 length: 16
clone size: .
V gene: TRBV5-1
CDR3 protein: CASSLWGDRGPGELFF
CDR3 DNA: TGCGCCAGCAGCTTGTGGGGCGACAGGGGGCCCGGGGAGCTGTTTTTT

D gene: TRBD2
J gene: TRBJ2-1
CDR3 length: 15
clone size: few
V gene: TRBV5-1
CDR3 protein: CASSPLGLDGNEQFF
CDR3 DNA: TGCGCCAGCAGCCCTCTTGGACTAGATGGCAATGAGCAGTTCTTC

D gene: TRBD2
J gene: TRBJ2-5
CDR3 length: 17
clone size: .
V gene: TRBV27
CDR3 protein: CASSQRGTSGRQETQYF
CDR3 DNA: TGTGCCAGCAGCCAAAGGGGGACTAGCGGGAGGCAAGAGACCCAGTACTTC

D gene: .
J gene: TRBJ1-3
CDR3 length: 16
clone size: once
V gene: TRBV6-1
CDR3 protein: CASSERPVNSGNTIYF
CDR3 DNA: TGTGCCAGCAGTGAAAGGCCAGTCAATTCTGGAAACACCATATATTTT

D gene: TRBD1
J gene: TRBJ2-1
CDR3 length: 15
clone size: .
V gene: TRBV5-1
CDR3 protein: CASSLDRGLSNEQFF
CDR3 DNA: TGCGCCAGCAGCTTGGACAGGGGGTTATCCAATGAGCAGTTCTTC